This T cell receptor beta chain was observed in a study of cytomegalovirus exposure and HLA in healthy donors. Points on this clone: Its specificity is unknown.

Germline CDR1 and CDR2: LNHDA and SQIVND (reference sequence). Trimming took off 6 bases at V and 3 bases at J, with 17 bases between the two ends. The CDR3 covers 15 residues. General observations from the study: Presence/absence analyses rested on an assumption that sequencing depth was roughly uniform across donors.

The PCR made use of 60 Vbeta and 13 Jbeta primers. Profiled with immunoSEQ multiplex PCR; TCRdb holds only in-frame clones, not every one. Of more than 140,000 clones in the sample, 64% were seen once. This TCR derives from a woman aged 25 to 39 in good health and CMV-seropositive. The sequenced sample consisted of PBMCs. The rearrangement links TRBV19 to TRBJ1-2, with D possibly matching TRBD1 (5 bases). The chain's CDR3 is CASREDRDRHYGYTF. CDR3 sequence (DNA): TGTGCCAGTAGGGAAGACAGAGATCGGCACTATGGCTACACCTTC.